Listed here are 30 T cell receptor beta chains from one sample, sequenced in a study of blood T cell repertoires in COVID-19. The assay was immunoSEQ multiplex PCR, and TCRdb's table has in-frame clones only and misses some. Of about 320,000 clones in the sample, approximately 88% were seen once. The sample was PBMCs or T cells enriched from blood (not recorded which). All receptors derive from a woman younger than 30 who had recovered from COVID-19.

The rearrangement uses TRBV7-9 and TRBJ1-2; 9 bases are shared with TRBD1. The V and J ends lost 4 bases and 6 bases, in that order; junction bases with no gene match: 9. The CDR3 length is 15 residues. Germline loops: CDR1 SEHNR, CDR2 FQNEAQ (reference sequence). In DNA form, the CDR3 reads TGTGCCAGCAGCTCCGCCCCCACAGGGGGCCATGGCTACACCTTC. Encoded protein: CASSSAPTGGHGYTF. The entire variable domain, with the rest obtained from reference TRBV7-9 and TRBJ1-2, is as follows: DTGVSQNPRHKITKRGQNVTFRCDPISEHNRLYWYRQTLGQGPEFLTYFQNEAQLEKSRLLSDRFSAERPKGSFSTLEIQRTEQGDSAMYLCASSSAPTGGHGYTFGSGTRLTVV.

The J gene is TRBJ1-5, the V gene TRBV7-2, with D maybe TRBD1 (5 bases). The germline gives CDR1 SGHTA, CDR2 FQGNSA. V lost 6 bases and J lost 7, with 19 bases in between. There are 15 residues in the CDR3. Written as DNA, the CDR3 is TGTGCCAGCAGATACTCCGGGGGTTCAGGACAGCCCCAGCATTTT. Protein product: CASRYSGGSGQPQHF.

This clone was counted once. J is TRBJ1-2 and V is TRBV7-8; D is possibly TRBD1 (6 bases). Germline CDR1 SGHVS, CDR2 FQNEAQ. The CDR3 is made up of 15 amino acids. V dropped 1 base and J dropped 3 bases, with 12 bases sitting between them. CDR3 region: CASSLEGGDDYGYTF. CDR3 bases: TGTGCCAGCAGCTTAGAAGGGGGTGACGACTATGGCTACACCTTC.

V gene TRBV7-2 combines with J gene TRBJ2-5; no reliable D call. The germline V gene has CDR1 SGHTA and CDR2 FQGNSA. The V end was cut by 5 bases, the J end by 5 bases, with 12 bases between. The CDR3 is 13 amino acids. The CDR3 is CASSPPWRETQYF. The CDR3 bases are TGTGCCAGCAGCCCTCCCTGGCGGGAGACCCAGTACTTC.

The rearrangement uses TRBV5-4 and TRBJ2-5; 12 nucleotides match TRBD2. CDR3 size: 15 residues. In germline, CDR1 is SGHNT, CDR2 YYREEE (reference sequence). Trimming took 1 base from V and 5 from J; bases not matched to a gene: 3. Here the CDR3 DNA reads TGTGCCAGCAGCTTGAGTCTAGCGGGGGGGGAGACCCAGTACTTC. Translating gives CASSLSLAGGETQYF. Together with reference TRBV5-4 and TRBJ2-5, the CDR3 gives the full variable domain: ETGVTQSPTHLIKTRGQQVTLRCSSQSGHNTVSWYQQALGQGPQFIFQYYREEENGRGNFPPRFSGLQFPNYSSELNVNALELDDSALYLCASSLSLAGGETQYFGPGTRLLVL.

The J gene is TRBJ1-3, the V gene TRBV15; possibly TRBD1 for D (5 bases). Germline V gene data show CDR1 as LNHNV and CDR2 as YYDKDF (reference sequence). The CDR3 has 18 amino acids. Trimming removed 6 bases from V and 0 bases from J, with 21 bases in between. The CDR3: CATRGQGPSSGSGNTIYF. CDR3 in DNA: TGTGCCACCAGAGGTCAGGGACCCAGTAGCGGCTCTGGAAACACCATATATTTT.

This clone has a handful of counts. CDR3 sequence (DNA): TGTGCCAGCAGTTACTCCGGGACTAGCGGGGGTTACGAGCAGTACTTC. It is translated as CASSYSGTSGGYEQYF. This chain joins TRBV6-5 and TRBJ2-7, with 14 bases that match TRBD2. V trimming: 0 bases; J trimming: 4 bases; junction bases outside the gene matches: 2. The germline CDR1 and CDR2 sequences are MNHEY and SVGAGI. The CDR3 runs 16 residues.

This clone appeared a single time. The chain has TRBV7-2 and TRBJ2-7, with D possibly TRBD1 on 5 matching bases. CDR3 length: 15 amino acids. Germline CDR1 reads SGHTA; CDR2 reads FQGNSA. The V and J ends lost 2 bases and 4 bases respectively, with 15 bases between them. CDR3 DNA sequence: TGTGCCAGCAGCTTATATAGTGACAGAAATTACGAGCAGTACTTC. It is translated as CASSLYSDRNYEQYF.

The chain has TRBV5-1 and TRBJ2-3, with 8 bases lining up with TRBD2. This CDR3 is 15 amino acids long. The ends lost 2 bases at V and 5 bases at J; junction bases unmatched: 7. In germline, CDR1 is SGHRS, CDR2 YFSETQ. The CDR3 nucleotides read TGCGCCAGCAGCTTCGCGGGGGGCGCGGTAGATACGCAGTATTTT. Amino acid sequence: CASSFAGGAVDTQYF.

The chain links TRBV20-1 to TRBJ2-5; D perhaps matches TRBD2 (6 bases). The V end was cut by 5 bases, the J end by 5 bases, with 9 bases between. Per the germline V gene, CDR1 is DFQATT and CDR2 is SNEGSKA (reference sequence). This CDR3 is 11 amino acids long. The CDR3 loop reads CSAAREETQYF. In nucleotides, the CDR3 is TGCAGTGCTGCCCGGGAGGAGACCCAGTACTTC.

The chain employs TRBV18 and TRBJ1-1; 8 nucleotides match TRBD1. The length of the CDR3 is 14 residues. Germline V CDR1 and CDR2: KGHSH, LQKENI. The junction had 1 base not matched to a gene; V was cut back by 3 bases and J by 1 base. This CDR3 is CASSPGQANTEAFF. The CDR3, as DNA: TGTGCCAGCTCACCGGGACAGGCGAACACTGAAGCTTTCTTT.

As regards this clone: The sample contains more than one DNA sequence encoding this CDR3. The chain recombines TRBV5-1 with TRBJ1-3; no firm D call. The germline gives CDR1 SGHRS, CDR2 YFSETQ. The CDR3 extends over 13 amino acids. The V end was cut by 4 bases, the J end by 4 bases, with 9 bases between. The CDR3 nucleotides read TGCGCCAGCAGCCCATCAGCGGGAAACACCATATATTTT. This translates into CASSPSAGNTIYF.

J is TRBJ2-7 and V is TRBV28; maybe TRBD1 (6 bases). The germline CDR1 and CDR2 sequences are MDHEN and SYDVKM. The V end lost 7 bases, the J end lost 1 base, and 11 bases lay between the germline ends. The CDR3 runs 13 residues. This CDR3 reads CASIDQGSYEQYF. DNA of the CDR3: TGTGCCAGCATCGACCAGGGGTCCTACGAGCAGTACTTC.

CDR3 protein: CASSPGGTRNTGELFF. The CDR3 nucleotides read TGTGCCAGCTCACCGGGGGGGACCAGAAACACCGGGGAGCTGTTTTTT. This chain links TRBV18 with TRBJ2-2, with 7 bases that match TRBD2. The CDR3 loop spans 16 amino acids. CDR1 and CDR2 (germline): KGHSH, LQKENI. Trimming cost V 3 bases and J 2 bases; bases outside gene matches: 6.

This clone was seen just once. This chain joins TRBV3-1 (or the pseudogene TRBV3-2) and TRBJ1-6; 12 bases match TRBD1. The V gene end was trimmed by 5 bases and the J gene end by 7 bases; junction bases not matched to a gene: 12. Germline loops: CDR1 LGHDT, CDR2 YNNKEL (reference sequence). The CDR3 consists of 18 residues. The CDR3 bases are TGTGCCAGCAGCACCCGGGACAGGGGGCGGACTTTCAATTCACCCCTCCACTTT. Translated: CASSTRDRGRTFNSPLHF.

V and J are TRBV5-6 and TRBJ1-2, with TRBD1 as a possible D gene (5 bases). Between the trimmed V and J ends, which lost 4 bases and 1 base, there was a span of 17 bases. The CDR3 has 16 residues. CDR1 and CDR2 (germline): SGHDT, YYEEEE. The CDR3 protein is CASSPRPHRSNYGYTF. CDR3 sequence (DNA): TGTGCCAGCAGCCCCCGGCCCCACAGGAGTAACTATGGCTACACCTTC.

This chain uses TRBV11-2 with TRBJ1-5; D is uncertain. The germline V gene encodes CDR1 SGHAT and CDR2 FQNNGV. The CDR3 runs to 13 residues. Trimming took off 4 bases at V and 4 bases at J, with 8 bases between the two ends. CDR3 amino acids: CASSSHRNQPQHF. CDR3 DNA sequence: TGTGCCAGCAGCTCTCACAGAAATCAGCCCCAGCATTTT.

The chain carries TRBV7-2 and TRBJ1-1; possible D gene TRBD1, 5 bases. Trimming left V 1 base short and J 0 bases short, with 9 bases between. Germline V CDR1 and CDR2: SGHTA, FQGNSA. The length of the CDR3 is 15 residues. The CDR3 coding sequence is TGTGCCAGCAGCTTAGTCGGGGGGGTGAACACTGAAGCTTTCTTT. As protein: CASSLVGGVNTEAFF.

The rearrangement links TRBV7-9 to TRBJ2-7; the match to TRBD1 covers 11 bases. This CDR3 has 14 residues. With 6 bases clipped from V and 5 bases from J, the junction kept 6 bases outside the gene matches. Germline V CDR1 and CDR2: SEHNR, FQNEAQ (reference sequence). CDR3 loop: CASRPRTGGNEQYF. The CDR3 DNA follows: TGTGCCAGCAGACCAAGGACAGGGGGCAACGAGCAGTACTTC.

J is TRBJ1-6 and V is TRBV6-5, with no clear D. The CDR3 sequence is 15 residues long. CDR1 and CDR2 (germline): MNHEY, SVGAGI. V was clipped by 0 bases and J by 8 bases, with 11 bases between them. CDR3 DNA: TGTGCCAGCAGTTACTCGAGGAGAGAGGATTCACCCCTCCACTTT. As protein: CASSYSRREDSPLHF.

The chain couples TRBV3-1 (or the pseudogene TRBV3-2) to TRBJ1-2; TRBD1 agrees at 7 bases. CDR1 and CDR2 (germline): LGHDT, YNNKEL (reference sequence). V was pared by 0 bases and J by 4 bases, with 5 bases of the junction left unmatched. This CDR3 comprises 15 residues. CDR3 loop: CASSQDGGGRYGYTF. The CDR3 nucleotides are TGTGCCAGCAGCCAAGATGGAGGGGGCCGCTATGGCTACACCTTC.

The chain recombines TRBV9 with TRBJ2-7; no clear D. This CDR3 comprises 14 residues. Germline V lookup: CDR1 SGDLS, CDR2 YYNGEE. V dropped 0 bases and J dropped 3 bases, with 10 bases sitting between them. CDR3 loop: CASSVGPTGYEQYF. The CDR3 region has the DNA TGTGCCAGCAGCGTAGGACCGACTGGCTACGAGCAGTACTTC. The entire variable domain, with the rest obtained from reference TRBV9 and TRBJ2-7, is as follows: DSGVTQTPKHLITATGQRVTLRCSPRSGDLSVYWYQQSLDQGLQFLIQYYNGEERAKGNILERFSAQQFPDLHSELNLSSLELGDSALYFCASSVGPTGYEQYFGPGTRLTVT.

V is TRBV6-5 and J is TRBJ2-1, with 7 bases aligning to TRBD2. The CDR3 loop spans 15 amino acids. The V segment lost 6 bases and the J segment 11 bases; nucleotides outside the gene matches: 16. The germline CDR1 and CDR2 sequences are MNHEY and SVGAGI. CDR3 sequence: CASRWATSLNAKQFF. In DNA, the CDR3 is TGTGCCAGCAGATGGGCGACTAGCCTGAATGCGAAGCAGTTCTTC.

The chain carries TRBV7-2 and TRBJ2-1, with 8 nucleotides matching TRBD2. Germline CDR1 and CDR2: SGHTA and FQGNSA. This CDR3 has 15 amino acids. V gave up 4 bases and J gave up 7 bases; unmatched junction bases: 9. CDR3 region: CASSSISGNQNEQFF. The CDR3 nucleotides are TGTGCCAGCAGCTCCATTAGCGGGAATCAAAATGAGCAGTTCTTC.

The chain links TRBV7-9 to TRBJ1-1; tentatively, D is TRBD1 (6 bases). This CDR3 region has 14 residues. V was shortened by 5 bases and J by 1 base, with 11 bases between the two germline ends. CDR1 is SEHNR, CDR2 FQNEAQ, per germline (reference sequence). The CDR3 reads CASSMGHQNTEAFF. The CDR3 region has the DNA TGTGCCAGCAGCATGGGACACCAGAACACTGAAGCTTTCTTT.

V and J are TRBV24-1 and TRBJ2-3, with D unresolved. Germline V gene lookup returns CDR1 KGHDR and CDR2 SFDVKD. This CDR3 has 15 amino acids. Trimming removed 1 base at V and 3 bases at J, with 10 bases between. The CDR3 is CATSDFPPGTDTQYF. The CDR3 nucleotides are TGTGCCACCAGTGATTTCCCGCCGGGTACAGATACGCAGTATTTT.

J is TRBJ1-3 and V is TRBV5-1, with TRBD1 identical over 7 bases. The J segment lost 2 bases and the V segment lost 4 bases, leaving 9 bases of the junction unmatched. Per the germline V gene, CDR1 is SGHRS and CDR2 is YFSETQ. The CDR3 has 16 amino acids. CDR3 in amino acids: CASSPSATGAGNTIYF. CDR3 nucleotide sequence: TGCGCCAGCAGCCCTTCGGCCACAGGGGCTGGAAACACCATATATTTT. Using reference TRBV5-1 and TRBJ1-3 for the parts outside the CDR3, the full variable domain is KAGVTQTPRYLIKTRGQQVTLSCSPISGHRSVSWYQQTPGQGLQFLFEYFSETQRNKGNFPGRFSGRQFSNSRSEMNVSTLELGDSALYLCASSPSATGAGNTIYFGEGSWLTVV.

This chain joins TRBV5-6 and TRBJ1-5; TRBD1 might be the D (5 bases). V was cut by 3 bases and J by 3 bases, with 10 bases left in between. Germline assignment: CDR1 SGHDT and CDR2 YYEEEE. The CDR3 consists of 14 residues. The CDR3 sequence: CASSYRDYNQPQHF. Here the CDR3 DNA reads TGTGCCAGCAGCTACCGGGACTACAATCAGCCCCAGCATTTT.

The chain joins TRBV1 to TRBJ1-4; TRBD1, the table's D call, lacks a check against the DNA. TRBV1 is shown as a pseudogene. This CDR3 spans 14 amino acids. CDR3 amino acids: CTSSQRGINEKLFF. For the CDR3, the DNA is TGCACCAGCAGTCAAAGGGGGATTAATGAAAAACTGTTTTTT.

This chain links TRBV24-1 with TRBJ2-1; D is possibly TRBD1 (5 bases). The ends were cut back, 2 bases at V and 7 bases at J, with 23 bases in the middle. CDR3 size: 18 residues. Germline values: CDR1 KGHDR, CDR2 SFDVKD. In DNA form, the CDR3 reads TGTGCCACCAGTGATTCTTTAGCCCTCAAGGACACCTGGAATGAGCAGTTCTTC. Its translation is CATSDSLALKDTWNEQFF.